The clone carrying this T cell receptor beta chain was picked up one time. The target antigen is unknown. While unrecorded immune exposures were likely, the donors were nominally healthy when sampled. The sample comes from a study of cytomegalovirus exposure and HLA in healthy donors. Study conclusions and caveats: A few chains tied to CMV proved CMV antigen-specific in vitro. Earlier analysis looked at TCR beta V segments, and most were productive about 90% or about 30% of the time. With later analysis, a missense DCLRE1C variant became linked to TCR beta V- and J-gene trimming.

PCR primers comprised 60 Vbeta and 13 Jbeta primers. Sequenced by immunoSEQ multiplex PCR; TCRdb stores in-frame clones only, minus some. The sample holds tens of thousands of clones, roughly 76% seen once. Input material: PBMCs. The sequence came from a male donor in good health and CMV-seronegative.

DNA of the CDR3: TGTGCCAGCAGTTACAAACAGGGACAGGGTTCCACTGAAGCTTTCTTT. As protein: CASSYKQGQGSTEAFF. This chain links TRBV7-9 with TRBJ1-1; 9 bases line up with TRBD1. V lost 6 bases and J lost 4; bases outside the gene matches: 12. The CDR3 extends over 16 amino acids. CDR1 and CDR2 (germline): SEHNR, FQNEAQ (reference sequence).